The 30 T cell receptor beta chains listed next were all sequenced from one sample in a study of blood T cells in healthy people across ages. For the second PCR, which ran for about 7 to 11 cycles, a sample-barcoded 5' primer and a J-beta primer mix were used. Via MiXCR, TCRdb re-called the 5' RACE reads, giving one row per CDR3 protein. Of 600,000 to 1,000,000 distinct CDR3 sequences in the sample, about three fifths were seen once. The sequencing input was blood. The receptors derive from a young man in good health.

This clonotype was detected a few times. V and J are TRBV7-3 and TRBJ2-1, with 7 nucleotides matching TRBD2. With V trimmed by 5 bases and J by 0 bases, 4 bases remained unmatched. CDR1 is SGHTA, CDR2 FQGTGA, per germline. The CDR3 runs to 15 residues. In DNA form, the CDR3 reads TGTGCCAGCAGCCAGGGACTACACTCCTACAATGAGCAGTTCTTC. It is translated as CASSQGLHSYNEQFF.

This rearrangement joins TRBV4-2 to TRBJ2-7, with unresolved D. The V end was cut by 3 bases, the J end by 3 bases, with 9 bases between. Per germline, CDR1 LGHNA and CDR2 YNFKEQ. CDR3 length: 13 residues. Here the CDR3 reads CASSQDGYYEQYF. In nucleotides, the CDR3 is TGTGCCAGCAGCCAGGACGGGTACTACGAGCAGTACTTC.

The genes are TRBV5-8 and TRBJ2-1; D ambiguous. Germline CDR1 and CDR2: SGHTS and YDEGEE. The V and J ends lost 2 bases and 0 bases respectively, with 9 bases between them. The CDR3 runs 15 residues. The DNA of the CDR3 is TGTGCCAGCAGCTTTTACCCGAGCTCCTACAATGAGCAGTTCTTC. Translated: CASSFYPSSYNEQFF. The complete variable domain, with remaining parts taken from reference TRBV5-8 and TRBJ2-1, reads EAGVTQSPTHLIKTRGQQATLRCSPISGHTSVYWYQQALGLGLQFLLWYDEGEERNRGNFPPRFSGRQFPNYSSELNVNALELEDSALYLCASSFYPSSYNEQFFGPGTRLTVL.

This clonotype showed up just once. The chain carries TRBV7-2 and TRBJ1-2; D remains unclear. The CDR3 contains 15 residues. V lost 1 base to trimming and J lost 8 bases, with 17 bases between them. Germline CDR1 and CDR2: SGHTA and FQGNSA. The CDR3 region has the DNA TGTGCCAGCAGCTTAGTCGGAGGGTCGGATGAGGGCTACACCTTC. Amino acid sequence: CASSLVGGSDEGYTF.

Here the CDR3 reads CASRNPGGEAFF. In DNA form, the CDR3 reads TGTGCCAGCAGAAACCCAGGGGGTGAAGCTTTCTTT. The chain couples TRBV12-3 or TRBV12-4 to TRBJ1-1; 7 bases line up with TRBD1. The trim removed 6 bases at V and 7 bases at J, leaving 5 bases unmatched. This CDR3 is built from 12 residues.

This clonotype was seen a few times. J is TRBJ1-6 and V is TRBV6-6, with 8 bases matching TRBD1. Germline V lookup: CDR1 MNHNY, CDR2 SVGAGI (reference sequence). The V gene end was trimmed by 5 bases and the J gene end by 7 bases; junction bases not matched to a gene: 4. This CDR3 is 14 amino acids long. CDR3 in DNA: TGTGCCAGCAGTGAGACAGGGGAGAATTCACCCCTCCACTTT. Translated: CASSETGENSPLHF.

J is TRBJ1-5 and V is TRBV2; tentatively, D is TRBD1 (5 bases). CDR1 SNHLY and CDR2 FYNNEI come from the germline V gene. The V end lost 6 bases, the J end lost 4 bases, and 13 bases lay between the germline ends. The CDR3 runs to 14 residues. This chain's CDR3 is CASRRQSQNQPQHF. In nucleotides, the CDR3 is TGTGCCAGCAGGCGACAGTCTCAAAATCAGCCCCAGCATTTT.

V usage is TRBV28 and J usage is TRBJ2-1; tentative D call: TRBD1 (6 bases). The CDR3 runs to 15 residues. Germline CDR1 is MDHEN and CDR2 is SYDVKM. V lost 5 bases, J lost 5 bases, and 16 bases lay in between. The CDR3 sequence: CASSPLTGQHNEQFF. The CDR3, as DNA: TGTGCCAGCAGTCCCTTGACGGGACAACACAATGAGCAGTTCTTC. Based on the CDR3 plus reference TRBV28 and TRBJ2-1, the full variable domain is DVKVTQSSRYLVKRTGEKVFLECVQDMDHENMFWYRQDPGLGLRLIYFSYDVKMKEKGDIPEGYSVSREKKERFSLILESASTNQTSMYLCASSPLTGQHNEQFFGPGTRLTVL.

This chain links TRBV11-3 with TRBJ2-1; D possibly corresponds to TRBD2 (5 bases). The CDR3 covers 15 residues. Germline CDR1 is SGHNT and CDR2 is YENEEA. The V and J ends lost 5 bases and 5 bases respectively, with 16 bases between them. CDR3 region: CASSLGLERNNEQFF. For the CDR3, the DNA is TGTGCCAGCAGCCTCGGACTCGAGAGAAACAATGAGCAGTTCTTC.

This chain joins TRBV7-2 and TRBJ2-1, with D possibly being TRBD1 or TRBD2 (6 bases each). V gave up 2 bases and J gave up 0 bases, with 14 bases separating them. This CDR3 comprises 17 residues. In germline, CDR1 is SGHTA, CDR2 FQGNSA. The CDR3 sequence: CASSLRGAWNSYNEQFF. The CDR3 DNA sequence: TGTGCCAGCAGCTTAAGGGGGGCTTGGAACTCCTACAATGAGCAGTTCTTC.

This clonotype was seen a handful of times. This sequence joins TRBV4-1 and TRBJ2-4, with 7 bases fitting TRBD1. CDR1 MGHRA and CDR2 YSYEKL come from the germline V gene. Unmatched junction bases numbered 8, after V lost 1 base and J lost 8 bases. This CDR3 comprises 15 residues. In nucleotides, the CDR3 is TGCGCCAGCAGCCAAGGAAACAGGGGTACGCACATTCAGTACTTC. It yields the protein CASSQGNRGTHIQYF.

DNA of the CDR3: TGTGCCAGCAGTTCCCTAAGTGGTAATCAGCCCCAGCATTTT. This translates into CASSSLSGNQPQHF. This sequence joins TRBV27 and TRBJ1-5; D ambiguous. The ends were cut back, 4 bases at V and 4 bases at J, with 11 bases in the middle. The CDR3 loop spans 14 amino acids. Germline CDR1 reads MNHEY; CDR2 reads SMNVEV (reference sequence).

The chain uses TRBV6-1 and TRBJ1-5; D perhaps matches TRBD1 (5 bases). V shed 5 bases and J shed 13 bases, with 18 bases lying between them. Germline lookup yields CDR1 MNHNS and CDR2 SASEGT. The CDR3 covers 13 residues. The CDR3 DNA reads as TGTGCCAGCAGTCCTAAGGGGCAGGGAGGACAGCATTTT. Its protein is CASSPKGQGGQHF.

The chain uses TRBV11-2 and TRBJ1-4; D unresolved. Germline-derived CDR1 and CDR2 are SGHAT and FQNNGV. V gave up 3 bases and J gave up 0 bases, with 5 bases separating them. CDR3 length equals 14 residues. CDR3 sequence: CASSFATTNEKLFF. CDR3 nucleotides: TGTGCCAGCAGCTTCGCTACAACTAATGAAAAACTGTTTTTT.

The genes are TRBV29-1 and TRBJ1-2; 9 nucleotides line up with TRBD1. V lost 6 bases and J lost 7; bases outside the gene matches: 6. CDR1 SQVTM and CDR2 ANQGSEA come from the germline V gene. The CDR3 is 12 residues long. CDR3 in amino acids: CSVGQGLSGYTF. CDR3 bases: TGCAGCGTCGGACAGGGGCTAAGTGGCTACACCTTC.

This clonotype occurred a few times. The chain links TRBV20-1 to TRBJ2-1; D call uncertain. Trimming stripped 7 bases from V and 2 bases from J, with 12 bases between. The length of the CDR3 is 13 residues. CDR1 is DFQATT and CDR2 is SNEGSKA in the germline V gene (reference sequence). The CDR3 spells CSGAGPTYNEQFF. The DNA of the CDR3 is TGCAGTGGAGCCGGGCCCACCTACAATGAGCAGTTCTTC.

V usage is TRBV30 and J usage is TRBJ2-3; 7 bases line up with TRBD2. CDR1 is GTSNPN, CDR2 SVGIG, per germline (reference sequence). This CDR3 is built from 15 residues. After removal of 4 bases from V and 5 bases from J, the junction contained 12 bases not matched to a gene. This CDR3 is CAWNLGGTLRDTQYF. For the CDR3, the DNA is TGTGCCTGGAACCTCGGGGGGACTCTTCGAGATACGCAGTATTTT.

This sequence joins TRBV12-3 or TRBV12-4 and TRBJ2-1, with 10 bases identical to TRBD2. The CDR3 sequence is 16 residues long. With 6 bases clipped from V and 4 bases from J, the junction kept 9 bases outside the gene matches. The CDR3: CASRRRTSGPYNEQFF. CDR3 in DNA: TGTGCCAGCAGGCGACGGACTAGCGGACCTTACAATGAGCAGTTCTTC.

This rearrangement joins TRBV20-1 to TRBJ2-1; 14 nucleotides agree with TRBD2. V shed 4 bases and J 6 bases; nucleotides not matched to a gene: 2. Germline CDR1 DFQATT, CDR2 SNEGSKA (reference sequence). This CDR3 comprises 14 residues. CDR3 nucleotides: TGCAGTGCTACGACTAGCGGGAGGGCCAATGAGCAGTTCTTC. Its translation: CSATTSGRANEQFF.

This clonotype was detected only a few times. This rearrangement joins TRBV7-9 to TRBJ2-4; 8 bases line up with TRBD1. The J call may be in error: the DNA end matches TRBJ2-7 better. CDR1 SEHNR and CDR2 FQNEAQ come from the germline V gene (reference sequence). The CDR3 spans 14 residues. The CDR3 is CASSIGTGPYEQYF. CDR3 bases: TGTGCCAGCAGTATCGGGACAGGCCCCTACGAGCAGTACTTC.

This clonotype appeared a few times. This sequence joins TRBV7-2 and TRBJ1-2, with TRBD1 as a possible D gene (5 bases). Germline CDR1 SGHTA, CDR2 FQGNSA. The CDR3 extends over 13 amino acids. Trimming pared 4 bases from V and 8 bases from J, leaving 14 bases between. The CDR3 sequence is CASSSRVPGGYTF. CDR3 coding DNA: TGTGCCAGCAGCTCGAGGGTTCCAGGGGGCTACACCTTC.

A few counts support this clonotype. The chain has TRBV27 and TRBJ2-3; TRBD2 matches 7 bases. With 4 bases clipped from V and 6 bases from J, the junction kept 7 bases outside the gene matches. This CDR3 has 14 residues. Germline CDR1 reads MNHEY; CDR2 reads SMNVEV (reference sequence). Here the CDR3 reads CASSSGTTTDTQYF. For the CDR3, the DNA is TGTGCCAGCAGTTCCGGGACTACTACGGATACGCAGTATTTT.

The chain combines TRBV29-1 with TRBJ2-1, with TRBD2 matching 8 bases. After removal of 3 bases from V and 4 bases from J, the junction contained 8 bases not matched to a gene. The CDR3 is made up of 15 amino acids. Germline values: CDR1 SQVTM, CDR2 ANQGSEA. The CDR3 loop reads CSVDVGAGGYNEQFF. The CDR3 DNA reads TGCAGCGTTGACGTTGGCGCGGGAGGTTACAATGAGCAGTTCTTC.

This clonotype was seen a few times. The V call is TRBV29-1, the J call TRBJ2-7, with no clear D. Looked up from germline, CDR1 is SQVTM and CDR2 is ANQGSEA. Trimming shortened V by 6 bases and J by 2 bases, and 11 bases separated the two germline ends. The CDR3 sequence is 12 residues long. The CDR3, as DNA: TGCAGCGTAAAGCCCGCTACCTACGAGCAGTACTTC. It encodes CSVKPATYEQYF.

In this sample, this clonotype turned up a few times. The V call is TRBV28, the J call TRBJ2-3; 7 bases align to TRBD2. This CDR3 has 15 amino acids. The trim removed 4 bases at V and 3 bases at J, leaving 7 bases unmatched. Per germline, CDR1 MDHEN and CDR2 SYDVKM. In nucleotides, the CDR3 is TGTGCCAGCAGTTCCCCGGCGGGAGTAACAGATACGCAGTATTTT. It encodes CASSSPAGVTDTQYF.

The V call is TRBV5-1, the J call TRBJ2-1; 7 nucleotides align to TRBD2. After removal of 4 bases from V and 8 bases from J, the junction contained 12 bases not matched to a gene. Germline CDR1 is SGHRS and CDR2 is YFSETQ. This CDR3 has 15 amino acids. The CDR3 DNA follows: TGCGCCAGCAGCCCCCTACTCGGGGGGAATGATGAGCAGTTCTTC. It encodes CASSPLLGGNDEQFF.

V gene TRBV29-1 combines with J gene TRBJ2-5, with TRBD1 matching 9 bases. Germline CDR1 reads SQVTM; CDR2 reads ANQGSEA. V dropped 3 bases and J dropped 1; count of bases not matched to a gene: 6. CDR3 length equals 15 residues. CDR3 region: CSVDPGQGTQETQYF. The CDR3 bases are TGCAGCGTTGATCCGGGACAGGGTACCCAAGAGACCCAGTACTTC.

This clonotype has only one observation. The chain recombines TRBV20-1 with TRBJ2-1; 7 bases agree with TRBD2. J lost 6 bases, V lost 2 bases, and 13 bases had no gene match. Looked up from germline, CDR1 is DFQATT and CDR2 is SNEGSKA (reference sequence). The CDR3 runs 16 residues. This chain's CDR3 is CSARPLRGRMGNEQFF. CDR3 coding DNA: TGCAGTGCTAGACCCCTGCGGGGGAGGATGGGCAATGAGCAGTTCTTC.

This chain uses TRBV10-3 with TRBJ1-1, with D maybe TRBD1 (5 bases). CDR1 ENHRY and CDR2 SYGVKD come from the germline V gene. CDR3 length equals 12 residues. Trimming took off 4 bases at V and 6 bases at J, with 9 bases between the two ends. The CDR3 here is CAISVGESEAFF. The CDR3 DNA sequence: TGTGCCATCAGTGTAGGGGAGTCTGAAGCTTTCTTT.

This chain links TRBV27 with TRBJ2-4; TRBD1 matches at 8 bases. Germline CDR1 MNHEY, CDR2 SMNVEV (reference sequence). After removal of 6 bases from V and 13 bases from J, the junction contained 14 bases not matched to a gene. The CDR3 runs 14 residues. In nucleotides, the CDR3 is TGTGCCAGCAGCCCAGGGGGCTATAGTCGGGAGCAGTACTTC. Its translation: CASSPGGYSREQYF.